The 27 T cell receptor beta chains below all came from one sample that was sequenced in a study of post-analysis software for immune sequencing data. General observations from the study: TRBV5-6, TRBV5-1 and TRBV20-1 belonged to a set of a few TRBV segments that were more frequent in patients than controls.

Included in the TCR beta cDNA libraries were unique molecular identifiers. MiXCR, run by TCRdb on the PCR reads, gives a single entry per CDR3 protein. The table lists 450,000 to 650,000 distinct CDR3 sequences, 44% of them singletons, with more than 1.5% in the top ten. These receptors lack a known antigen. Specimen: blood. All receptors come from a girl between 5 and 17 years old with multiple sclerosis.

The gene calls are TRBV11-2 and TRBJ2-6; D gene unclear. This CDR3 contains 17 residues. CDR1 is SGHAT, CDR2 FQNNGV, per germline. V lost 5 bases and J 2 bases, leaving 16 bases between the germline ends. CDR3 protein: CASSRTPVGAGANVLTF. Written as DNA, the CDR3 is TGTGCCAGCAGCCGAACCCCTGTCGGAGCTGGGGCCAACGTCCTGACTTTC.

The chain combines TRBV5-1 with TRBJ2-7; 8 bases are a match to TRBD1. J lost 5 bases, V lost 4 bases, and 5 bases had no gene match. Germline values: CDR1 SGHRS, CDR2 YFSETQ. The CDR3 loop spans 13 amino acids. The CDR3 nucleotides read TGCGCCAGCAGCATCTGGACAGGGAACGAGCAGTACTTC. It yields the protein CASSIWTGNEQYF. Together with reference TRBV5-1 and TRBJ2-7, the CDR3 gives the full variable domain: KAGVTQTPRYLIKTRGQQVTLSCSPISGHRSVSWYQQTPGQGLQFLFEYFSETQRNKGNFPGRFSGRQFSNSRSEMNVSTLELGDSALYLCASSIWTGNEQYFGPGTRLTVT.

The V gene is TRBV12-3 or TRBV12-4, the J gene TRBJ2-3, with 8 bases identical to TRBD2. This CDR3 is built from 15 residues. V lost 4 bases to trimming and J lost 8 bases; unmatched junction nucleotides: 11. CDR3 residues: CASSSLPSTSVTQYF. CDR3 coding DNA: TGTGCCAGCAGTTCCCTCCCCTCGACTAGCGTTACGCAGTATTTT.

The rearrangement joins TRBV12-3 or TRBV12-4 to TRBJ2-1, with D unresolved. The V and J ends lost 3 bases and 9 bases respectively, with 6 bases between them. This CDR3 region has 11 residues. The CDR3 DNA is TGTGCCAGCAGTTTTCGAATTGAGCAGTTCTTC. Translation: CASSFRIEQFF.

This clonotype showed up just a few times. The chain recombines TRBV7-8 with TRBJ2-1; 9 nucleotides line up with TRBD2. V was clipped by 1 base and J by 7 bases; unmatched bases: 11. CDR3 size: 17 residues. The germline gives CDR1 SGHVS, CDR2 FQNEAQ. This chain's CDR3 is CASSLEVGLAGVNEQFF. The DNA of the CDR3 is TGTGCCAGCAGCTTAGAAGTGGGATTAGCGGGAGTTAATGAGCAGTTCTTC.

This chain links TRBV20-1 with TRBJ2-1; 10 bases match TRBD2. Germline assignment: CDR1 DFQATT and CDR2 SNEGSKA (reference sequence). The CDR3 is 14 amino acids. The V and J ends lost 6 bases and 5 bases, in that order; junction bases with no gene match: 7. The CDR3 region is CSAVSGGPHNEQFF. The CDR3 coding sequence is TGCAGTGCAGTTAGCGGGGGGCCCCACAATGAGCAGTTCTTC.

The V gene is TRBV20-1, the J gene TRBJ2-1; TRBD1 matches 7 bases. Germline loops: CDR1 DFQATT, CDR2 SNEGSKA (reference sequence). This CDR3 comprises 15 residues. V lost 3 bases to trimming and J lost 6 bases; unmatched junction nucleotides: 11. This chain's CDR3 is CSASPDRININEQFF. Written as DNA, the CDR3 is TGCAGTGCTAGTCCGGACAGGATAAACATCAATGAGCAGTTCTTC.

This clonotype has just a few counts. The chain recombines TRBV20-1 with TRBJ2-7, with TRBD2 matching over 10 bases. CDR1 and CDR2 (germline): DFQATT, SNEGSKA (reference sequence). This CDR3 has 11 amino acids. The V segment lost 8 bases and the J segment 2 bases; nucleotides outside the gene matches: 0. CDR3 coding DNA: TGCAGTAGCGGGAGGGCCTACGAGCAGTACTTC. Translating gives CSSGRAYEQYF.

This clonotype was observed many times. The genes are TRBV7-9 and TRBJ2-5; D possibly uses TRBD1 or TRBD2 (6 bases each). Germline V gene sequence: CDR1 SEHNR, CDR2 FQNEAQ (reference sequence). The CDR3 runs to 16 residues. V lost 5 bases, J lost 5 bases, and 21 bases lay in between. CDR3 nucleotide sequence: TGTGCCAGCAGCCCCCTAGGTTCTACAGGGAGGGAGACCCAGTACTTC. Translated, it gives CASSPLGSTGRETQYF.

The chain couples TRBV7-9 to TRBJ2-1; D is possibly TRBD2 (6 bases). V lost 3 bases, J lost 5 bases, and 26 bases lay in between. Looked up from germline, CDR1 is SEHNR and CDR2 is FQNEAQ (reference sequence). The CDR3 has 19 amino acids. DNA of the CDR3: TGTGCCAGCAGCTTTATTAGGAGGCTAGGGGACTTCCCCCACAATGAGCAGTTCTTC. It is translated as CASSFIRRLGDFPHNEQFF. Filled out from reference TRBV7-9 and TRBJ2-1, the complete variable domain reads DTGVSQNPRHKITKRGQNVTFRCDPISEHNRLYWYRQTLGQGPEFLTYFQNEAQLEKSRLLSDRFSAERPKGSFSTLEIQRTEQGDSAMYLCASSFIRRLGDFPHNEQFFGPGTRLTVL.

The chain employs TRBV6-5 and TRBJ2-7, with TRBD1 identical over 7 bases. The CDR3 consists of 14 residues. The trim removed 7 bases at V and 5 bases at J, leaving 11 bases unmatched. Germline lookup yields CDR1 MNHEY and CDR2 SVGAGI. In DNA form, the CDR3 reads TGTGCCAGCACCCCGGGACAGTTGAGCCACGAGCAGTACTTC. Protein sequence: CASTPGQLSHEQYF.

The rearrangement links TRBV3-1 to TRBJ2-1; D not certain. V was shortened by 4 bases and J by 5 bases, with 12 bases between the two germline ends. Germline assignment: CDR1 LGHDT and CDR2 YNNKEL (reference sequence). CDR3 length: 14 residues. The CDR3 sequence is CASSPSGPDNEQFF. CDR3 coding DNA: TGTGCCAGCAGCCCCTCAGGACCAGACAATGAGCAGTTCTTC.

The chain has TRBV6-6 and TRBJ2-5; TRBD2 matches at 10 bases. There are 14 residues in the CDR3. V was pared by 7 bases and J by 5 bases, with 7 bases of the junction left unmatched. The germline V gene has CDR1 MNHNY and CDR2 SVGAGI (reference sequence). The CDR3 protein is CASNERGGRETQYF. In DNA form, the CDR3 reads TGTGCCAGCAATGAGCGGGGGGGCAGGGAGACCCAGTACTTC.

This clonotype turned up a few times. This chain connects TRBV20-1 to TRBJ2-7, with 12 bases aligning to TRBD2. Per the germline V gene, CDR1 is DFQATT and CDR2 is SNEGSKA (reference sequence). The junction had 4 bases not matched to a gene; V was cut back by 0 bases and J by 4 bases. The CDR3 is 15 amino acids. Here the CDR3 reads CSARDNLAGGYEQYF. CDR3 DNA: TGCAGTGCTAGAGATAACCTAGCGGGAGGGTACGAGCAGTACTTC.

In this sample, this clonotype turned up a few times. The rearrangement uses TRBV7-2 and TRBJ2-3; D possibly corresponds to TRBD2 (6 bases). Trimming took off 9 bases at V and 9 bases at J, with 16 bases between the two ends. Germline CDR1 and CDR2: SGHTA and FQGNSA. The CDR3 covers 12 residues. CDR3 amino acids: CASSALARTQYF. The CDR3 nucleotides read TGTGCCAGTAGCGCACTAGCTCGAACGCAGTATTTT. The complete variable domain, with remaining parts taken from reference TRBV7-2 and TRBJ2-3, reads GAGVSQSPSNKVTEKGKDVELRCDPISGHTALYWYRQSLGQGLEFLIYFQGNSAPDKSGLPSDRFSAERTGGSVSTLTIQRTQQEDSAVYLCASSALARTQYFGPGTRLTVL.

Only a few counts were recorded for this clonotype. The V gene is TRBV6-4, the J gene TRBJ2-1, with a weak D call TRBD2 (6 bases). CDR1 and CDR2 from the germline V gene are MRHNA and SNTAGT. Trimming took 4 bases from V and 2 from J, leaving 9 bases between them. The CDR3 has 14 residues. As DNA, the CDR3 is TGTGCCAGCAGTGCGGGGGACGCCTACAATGAGCAGTTCTTC. Protein: CASSAGDAYNEQFF.

The chain employs TRBV29-1 and TRBJ2-5; 8 nucleotides match TRBD2. After removal of 5 bases from V and 3 bases from J, the junction contained 5 bases not matched to a gene. CDR3 length: 13 amino acids. Germline V gives CDR1 SQVTM, CDR2 ANQGSEA. Here the CDR3 reads CSVLAGSEETQYF. The CDR3 nucleotides read TGCAGCGTTCTAGCGGGTTCCGAAGAGACCCAGTACTTC.

The gene calls are TRBV7-9 and TRBJ1-4; D not certain. Germline-derived CDR1 and CDR2 are SEHNR and FQNEAQ (reference sequence). The CDR3 totals 13 residues. Trimming took 4 bases from V and 7 from J, leaving 10 bases between them. CDR3 residues: CASSSGPGEKLFF. The CDR3 DNA sequence: TGTGCCAGCAGCTCCGGCCCGGGTGAAAAACTGTTTTTT.

V gene TRBV5-1 combines with J gene TRBJ1-1; no firm D call. Germline CDR1 SGHRS, CDR2 YFSETQ. This CDR3 is built from 14 residues. The V end lost 5 bases, the J end lost 6 bases, and 17 bases lay between the germline ends. The CDR3 DNA reads as TGCGCCAGCAGATGGGCGGTTTTGCCCTCTGAAGCTTTCTTT. It specifies CASRWAVLPSEAFF.

The CDR3 DNA reads TGCGCCAGCAGCCAAGCAACAGGGGGCCCACAAGCTGAAGCTTTCTTT. As protein: CASSQATGGPQAEAFF. The chain is built from TRBV4-1 and TRBJ1-1; 9 bases map to TRBD1. The CDR3 runs to 16 residues. CDR1 and CDR2 from the germline V gene are MGHRA and YSYEKL. J gave up 6 bases and V 1 base, and 9 bases lay outside the gene matches.

The J gene is TRBJ2-1, the V gene TRBV18; D remains ambiguous. The germline V gene encodes CDR1 KGHSH and CDR2 LQKENI. V was pared by 3 bases and J by 8 bases, with 11 bases between. This CDR3 is 13 amino acids long. The CDR3 sequence: CASSPKMGDEQFF. The DNA of the CDR3 is TGTGCCAGCTCACCGAAGATGGGCGATGAGCAGTTCTTC.

This clonotype appeared a few times. The rearrangement uses TRBV20-1 and TRBJ2-1; tentative D call: TRBD2 (7 bases). The germline V and J ends were trimmed by 6 bases and 7 bases, with 19 bases remaining between them. Germline V gives CDR1 DFQATT, CDR2 SNEGSKA (reference sequence). The CDR3 contains 14 residues. CDR3 sequence reads: CSAQVGGARNEQFF. CDR3 nucleotides: TGCAGTGCCCAAGTGGGGGGGGCCAGGAATGAGCAGTTCTTC.

This clonotype has just a few counts. The V gene is TRBV7-6, the J gene TRBJ1-2; 9 positions agree with TRBD1. Per the germline V gene, CDR1 is SGHVS and CDR2 is FNYEAQ. V was clipped by 4 bases and J by 6 bases; unmatched bases: 9. This CDR3 has 15 residues. CDR3 sequence: CASSSYRGQEHGYTF. As DNA, the CDR3 is TGTGCCAGCAGCTCATACAGGGGGCAGGAACATGGCTACACCTTC.

The chain employs TRBV25-1 and TRBJ1-2; D is possibly TRBD1 (5 bases). Trimming took off 6 bases at V and 6 bases at J, with 14 bases between the two ends. CDR1 MGHDK and CDR2 SYGVNS come from the germline V gene. This CDR3 has 13 residues. This CDR3 reads CASSGTLNDGYTF. The CDR3 DNA follows: TGTGCCAGCAGCGGGACGCTAAATGATGGCTACACCTTC.

The sample holds a few counts of this clonotype. The chain has TRBV5-1 and TRBJ2-7; D is undetermined. The CDR3 length is 14 residues. Between the trimmed V and J ends, which lost 0 bases and 2 bases, there was a span of 9 bases. Germline lookup yields CDR1 SGHRS and CDR2 YFSETQ. The CDR3 reads CASSLERNPYEQYF. The CDR3 bases are TGCGCCAGCAGCTTGGAAAGGAACCCCTACGAGCAGTACTTC.

V is TRBV30 and J is TRBJ2-3; no firm D call. CDR3 length equals 12 residues. Germline lookup yields CDR1 GTSNPN and CDR2 SVGIG (reference sequence). V gave up 7 bases and J gave up 2 bases, with 10 bases separating them. CDR3 amino acids: CAYRTNTDTQYF. The CDR3 DNA is TGTGCCTACCGGACCAACACAGATACGCAGTATTTT.

This clonotype came up a few times. The V call is TRBV7-8, the J call TRBJ1-2; TRBD1 aligns across 10 bases. Germline trimming cut 5 bases from V and 4 bases from J; bases unmatched to any gene: 7. This CDR3 contains 15 residues. Looked up from germline, CDR1 is SGHVS and CDR2 is FQNEAQ. CDR3 loop: CASSPGTGEIYGYTF. CDR3 DNA sequence: TGTGCCAGCAGCCCGGGGACAGGGGAAATCTATGGCTACACCTTC.